This T cell receptor (beta chain) was observed in a study of T cell changes during pregnancy in multiple sclerosis. The CDR3 consists of 15 residues. CDR1 is MDHEN, CDR2 SYDVKM, per germline. V lost 4 bases and J lost 1, with 13 bases in between. The method was immunoSEQ multiplex PCR; TCRdb's version includes in-frame clones alone and lacks a portion of them. The sample includes roughly 120,000 clones, 90% to 95% of them seen just once. The sequence came from a female donor with multiple sclerosis, enrolled in a pregnancy study. The specimen was peripheral blood, collected in the third trimester of pregnancy. The gene calls are TRBV28 and TRBJ1-1; D is uncertain. The CDR3 here is CASSSQGRGNTEAFF. The CDR3 nucleotides are TGTGCCAGCAGTTCCCAAGGGAGAGGGAACACTGAAGCTTTCTTT.